This T cell receptor beta chain derives from a study of T cell repertoires in cytomegalovirus infection. Overall study context: Shared public TCR beta signatures pointed to both CMV infection and a matching HLA type.

There are 15 residues in the CDR3. Per germline, CDR1 MDHEN and CDR2 SYDVKM. The V gene end was trimmed by 8 bases and the J gene end by 7 bases; junction bases not matched to a gene: 16. TCRdb processed the reads anew with MiXCR; each CDR3 protein has one entry. The table has over 90,000 distinct CDR3 sequences, 16% seen once; the top ten hold 8%. Regarding the study as a whole: Dominating the ex vivo response were TCR beta clonotypes that were CMV-specific and HLA-C-restricted.

In its sample, this clonotype was seen a few times. Its specificity is not known. The rearrangement joins TRBV28 to TRBJ1-2, with 7 bases identical to TRBD1. The receptor was isolated from a human donor in good health (CMV status not recorded). Some clones in this sample may be carry-over from other donors' samples. Sequencing was performed on PBMCs. The CDR3 coding sequence is TGTGCCAGCGAAAACCCCGCAAGGGGGCCGGCTGGCTACACCTTC. Its protein is CASENPARGPAGYTF.